The present TCR beta chain was sequenced within a study of T cell changes during pregnancy in multiple sclerosis. The table came from immunoSEQ multiplex PCR; TCRdb's copy has only in-frame clones and leaves some out. Seen here are tens of thousands of clones, roughly 88% observed once, and the top ten hold about 1.8%. The sequencing here drew on peripheral blood, taken in the first trimester of pregnancy. This receptor was taken from a female donor with multiple sclerosis, enrolled in a pregnancy study.

CDR3 amino acids: CSVEASLAGVVYNEQFF. In DNA form, the CDR3 reads TGCAGCGTTGAAGCCTCGCTAGCGGGAGTCGTATACAATGAGCAGTTCTTC. The rearrangement joins TRBV29-1 to TRBJ2-1, with 10 positions matching TRBD2. CDR3 length: 17 residues. V shed 1 base and J 4 bases; nucleotides not matched to a gene: 10. The germline V gene has CDR1 SQVTM and CDR2 ANQGSEA.